This TCR beta chain emerged from a study of blood T cell repertoires in COVID-19. In the original workflow: It was from reference gene primer amplification that nucleated cell counts were estimated. TCRdb keeps only in-frame clones here, not all; method: immunoSEQ multiplex PCR. V, J and clone size reflect that table, while D and trimming were determined from the DNA. The repertoire holds some 230,000 clones, with 86% as singletons. Germline lookup yields CDR1 MNHEY and CDR2 SVGAGI. The CDR3 loop spans 14 amino acids. The V end lost 2 bases, the J end lost 3 bases, and 10 bases lay between the germline ends.

This TCR was recovered from a man aged 25-40 years who had recovered from COVID-19. The chain combines TRBV6-5 with TRBJ2-5; D may be TRBD2 (6 bases). Source material: peripheral blood. The CDR3 nucleotides are TGTGCCAGCAGTTACGGGACTGCCGAAGAGACCCAGTACTTC. Translated: CASSYGTAEETQYF.